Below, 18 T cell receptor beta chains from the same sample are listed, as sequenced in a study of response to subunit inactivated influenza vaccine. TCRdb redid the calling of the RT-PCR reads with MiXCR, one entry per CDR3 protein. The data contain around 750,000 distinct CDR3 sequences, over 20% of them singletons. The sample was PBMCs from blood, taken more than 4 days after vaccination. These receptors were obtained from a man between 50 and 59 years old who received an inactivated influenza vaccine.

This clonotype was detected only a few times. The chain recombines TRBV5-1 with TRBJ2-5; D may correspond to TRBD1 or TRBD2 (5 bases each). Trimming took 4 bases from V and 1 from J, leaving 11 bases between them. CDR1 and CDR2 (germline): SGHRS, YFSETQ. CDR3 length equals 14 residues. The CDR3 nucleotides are TGCGCCAGCAGCCACGGGACGCTCCAAGAGACCCAGTACTTC. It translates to CASSHGTLQETQYF.

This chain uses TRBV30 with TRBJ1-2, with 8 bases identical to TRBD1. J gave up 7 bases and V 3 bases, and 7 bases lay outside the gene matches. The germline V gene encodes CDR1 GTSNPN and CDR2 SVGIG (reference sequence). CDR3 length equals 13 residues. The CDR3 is CAWRIRGLRGYTF. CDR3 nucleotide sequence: TGTGCCTGGAGAATCAGGGGGCTACGTGGCTACACCTTC.

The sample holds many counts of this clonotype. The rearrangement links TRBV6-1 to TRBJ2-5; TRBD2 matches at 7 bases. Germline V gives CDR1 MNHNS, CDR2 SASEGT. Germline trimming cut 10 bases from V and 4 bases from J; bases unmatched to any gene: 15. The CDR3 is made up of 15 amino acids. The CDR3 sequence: CATKLGGAGRETQYF. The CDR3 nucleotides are TGTGCCACCAAGCTTGGCGGAGCGGGGCGAGAGACCCAGTACTTC.

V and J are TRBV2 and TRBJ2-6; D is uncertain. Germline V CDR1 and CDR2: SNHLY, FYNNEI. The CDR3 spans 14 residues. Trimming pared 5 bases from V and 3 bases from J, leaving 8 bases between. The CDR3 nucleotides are TGTGCCAGCAGTCCGCTTCTTGGGGCCAACGTCCTGACTTTC. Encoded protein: CASSPLLGANVLTF.

In nucleotides, the CDR3 is TGTGCCAGCAGCACGGGACAGGGTAATCACGGGGAGCTGTTTTTT. Translated, it gives CASSTGQGNHGELFF. V gene TRBV4-2 combines with J gene TRBJ2-2, with 9 bases that match TRBD1. V trimming: 5 bases; J trimming: 7 bases; junction bases outside the gene matches: 8. The CDR3 runs to 15 residues. Germline CDR1 is LGHNA and CDR2 is YNFKEQ.

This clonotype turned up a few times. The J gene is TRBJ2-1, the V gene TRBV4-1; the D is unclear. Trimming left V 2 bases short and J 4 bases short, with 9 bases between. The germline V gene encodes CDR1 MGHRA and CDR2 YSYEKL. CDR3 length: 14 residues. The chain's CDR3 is CASSQLQVYNEQFF. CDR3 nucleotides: TGCGCCAGCAGCCAACTGCAGGTGTACAATGAGCAGTTCTTC.

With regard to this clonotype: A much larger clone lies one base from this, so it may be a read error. The CDR3 coding sequence is TGTGCCAGCACTTTTGGGAGTACGCAGTATTTT. Translated: CASTFGSTQYF. The chain combines TRBV12-3 or TRBV12-4 with TRBJ2-3; D possibly corresponds to TRBD2 (5 bases). Trimming shortened V by 7 bases and J by 8 bases, and 10 bases separated the two germline ends. The CDR3 is 11 amino acids.

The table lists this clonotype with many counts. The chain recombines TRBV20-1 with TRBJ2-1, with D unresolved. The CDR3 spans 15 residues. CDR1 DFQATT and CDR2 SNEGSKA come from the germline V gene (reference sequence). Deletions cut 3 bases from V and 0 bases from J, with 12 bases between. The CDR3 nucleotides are TGCAGTGCTAGGGGCTTAGGGTCCTCCTACAATGAGCAGTTCTTC. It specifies CSARGLGSSYNEQFF.

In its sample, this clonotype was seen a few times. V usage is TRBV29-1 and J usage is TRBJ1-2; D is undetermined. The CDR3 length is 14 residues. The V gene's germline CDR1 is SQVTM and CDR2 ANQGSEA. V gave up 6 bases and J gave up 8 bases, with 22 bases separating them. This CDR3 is CSVSRSDRPVGYTF. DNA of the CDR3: TGCAGCGTCAGCAGGTCGGACCGCCCCGTGGGCTACACCTTC.

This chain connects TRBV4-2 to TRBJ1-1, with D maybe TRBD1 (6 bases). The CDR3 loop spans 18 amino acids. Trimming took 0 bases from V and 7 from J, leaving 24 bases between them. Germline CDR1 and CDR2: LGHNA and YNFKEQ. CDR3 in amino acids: CASSQEGYGGEFSYEAFF. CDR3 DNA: TGTGCCAGCAGCCAAGAAGGGTACGGGGGCGAGTTCTCCTATGAAGCTTTCTTT.

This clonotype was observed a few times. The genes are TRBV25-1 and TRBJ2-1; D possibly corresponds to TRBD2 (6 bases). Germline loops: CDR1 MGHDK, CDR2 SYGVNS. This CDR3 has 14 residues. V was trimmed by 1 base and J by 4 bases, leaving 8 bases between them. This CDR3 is CASSEFGGYNEQFF. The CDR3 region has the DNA TGTGCCAGCAGTGAATTTGGGGGGTACAATGAGCAGTTCTTC.

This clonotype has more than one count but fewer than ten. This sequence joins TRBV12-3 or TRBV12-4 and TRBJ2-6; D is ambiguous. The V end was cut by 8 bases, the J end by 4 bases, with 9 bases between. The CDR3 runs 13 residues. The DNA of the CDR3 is TGTGCCAGCGGCCCGTCCGGGGCCAACGTCCTGACTTTC. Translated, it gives CASGPSGANVLTF.

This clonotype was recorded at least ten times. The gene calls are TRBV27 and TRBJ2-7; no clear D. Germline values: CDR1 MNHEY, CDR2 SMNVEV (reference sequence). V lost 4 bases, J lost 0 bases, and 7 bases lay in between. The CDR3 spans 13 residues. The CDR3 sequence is CASSSLFSYEQYF. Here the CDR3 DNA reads TGTGCCAGCAGTTCGCTATTCTCCTACGAGCAGTACTTC.

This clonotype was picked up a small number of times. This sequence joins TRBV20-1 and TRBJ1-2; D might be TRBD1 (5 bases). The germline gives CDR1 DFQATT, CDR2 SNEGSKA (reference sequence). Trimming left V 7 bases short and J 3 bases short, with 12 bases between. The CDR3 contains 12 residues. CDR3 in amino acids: CSGIDSDYGYTF. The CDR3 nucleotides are TGCAGTGGCATAGACAGCGACTATGGCTACACCTTC.

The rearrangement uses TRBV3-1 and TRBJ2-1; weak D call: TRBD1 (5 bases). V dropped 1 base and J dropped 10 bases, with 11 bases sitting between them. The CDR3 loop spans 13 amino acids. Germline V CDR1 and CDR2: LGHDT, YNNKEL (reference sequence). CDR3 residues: CASSQAAQGEQFF. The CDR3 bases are TGTGCCAGCAGCCAAGCCGCCCAGGGAGAGCAGTTCTTC.

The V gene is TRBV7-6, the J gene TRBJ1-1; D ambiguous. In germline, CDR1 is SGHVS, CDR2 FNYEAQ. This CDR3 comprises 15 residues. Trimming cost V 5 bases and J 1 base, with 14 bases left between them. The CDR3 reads CASSPLAVRNTEAFF. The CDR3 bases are TGTGCCAGCAGCCCTCTGGCGGTAAGGAACACTGAAGCTTTCTTT.

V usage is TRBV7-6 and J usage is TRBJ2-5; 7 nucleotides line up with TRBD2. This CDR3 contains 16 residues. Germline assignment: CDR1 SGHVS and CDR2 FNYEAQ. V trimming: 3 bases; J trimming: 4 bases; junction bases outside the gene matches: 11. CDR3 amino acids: CASSFSTWGGGETQYF. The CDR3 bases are TGTGCCAGCAGCTTTAGCACTTGGGGGGGGGGAGAGACCCAGTACTTC.

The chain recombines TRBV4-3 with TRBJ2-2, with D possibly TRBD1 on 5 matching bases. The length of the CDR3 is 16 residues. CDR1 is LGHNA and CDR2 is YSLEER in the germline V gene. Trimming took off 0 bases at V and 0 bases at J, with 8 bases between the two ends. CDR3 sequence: CASSQEAQANTGELFF. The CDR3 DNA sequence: TGCGCCAGCAGCCAAGAGGCACAGGCGAACACCGGGGAGCTGTTTTTT.